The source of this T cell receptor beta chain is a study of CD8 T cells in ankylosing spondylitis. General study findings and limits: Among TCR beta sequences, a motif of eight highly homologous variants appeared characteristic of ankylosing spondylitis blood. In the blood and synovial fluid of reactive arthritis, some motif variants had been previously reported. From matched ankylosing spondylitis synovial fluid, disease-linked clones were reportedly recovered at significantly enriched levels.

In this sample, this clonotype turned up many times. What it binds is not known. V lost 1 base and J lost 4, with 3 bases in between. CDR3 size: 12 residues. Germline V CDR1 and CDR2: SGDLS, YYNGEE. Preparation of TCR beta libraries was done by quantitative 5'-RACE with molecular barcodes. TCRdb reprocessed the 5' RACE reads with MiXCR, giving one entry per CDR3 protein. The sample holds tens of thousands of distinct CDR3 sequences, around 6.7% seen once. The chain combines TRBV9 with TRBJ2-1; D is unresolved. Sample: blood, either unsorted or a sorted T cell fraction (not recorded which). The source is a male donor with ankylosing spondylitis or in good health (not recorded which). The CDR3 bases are TGTGCCAGCAGCGTAAGGTACAATGAGCAGTTCTTC. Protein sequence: CASSVRYNEQFF.